A selection of T cell receptor beta chains follows, all from one sample in a study of shared clonotypes between healthy human individuals. Repertoires were generated with immunoSEQ multiplex PCR, while TCRdb's copy carries only in-frame clones and drops some. The sample lists about 510,000 clones, less than 96% occurring once. Sequenced material: naive CD4+ T cells sorted from blood. These receptors all stem from a woman under 40 in good health. Each CDR3 is given with its conserved first and last residue. Each record gives: V gene, D gene, J gene, CDR3 protein, CDR3 DNA. A D gene is named only where the DNA matches it firmly.

>TRBV6-5|.|TRBJ2-5
CASSETGAREQYF
TGTGCCAGCAGTGAGACAGGGGCGCGGGAGCAGTACTTC
>TRBV27|.|TRBJ2-1
CASSSGTGKGYNEQFF
TGTGCCAGCAGTTCAGGGACGGGGAAAGGGTACAATGAGCAGTTCTTC
>TRBV5-6|TRBD1|TRBJ1-1
CASSLLKGAKNTEAFF
TGTGCCAGCAGCTTGCTTAAGGGGGCTAAGAACACTGAAGCTTTCTTT
>TRBV19|.|TRBJ2-3
CASSIGRQLRTDTQYF
TGTGCCAGTAGTATAGGGAGGCAGTTGCGGACAGATACGCAGTATTTT
>TRBV28|TRBD2|TRBJ2-5
CASSYGTRQTQYF
TGTGCCAGCAGTTACGGGACTAGGCAGACCCAGTACTTC
>TRBV5-1|.|TRBJ2-2
CASSLVVGGTGELFF
TGCGCCAGCAGCTTGGTGGTAGGGGGGACCGGGGAGCTGTTTTTT
>TRBV7-9|TRBD2|TRBJ2-7
CASSLTSGMSSYEQYF
TGTGCCAGCAGCTTAACTAGCGGGATGTCGTCCTACGAGCAGTACTTC
>TRBV28|TRBD2|TRBJ2-5
CASRQAGGLTYEQYF
TGTGCCAGCAGACAAGCGGGAGGGCTCACATATGAGCAGTACTTC
>TRBV13|.|TRBJ1-2
CASSLGANYGYTF
TGTGCCAGCAGCTTAGGTGCTAACTATGGCTACACCTTC
>TRBV7-2|TRBD2|TRBJ2-3
CASRPPGLATDTQYF
TGTGCCAGCAGGCCTCCGGGACTAGCGACAGATACGCAGTATTTT
>TRBV4-1|TRBD2|TRBJ2-7
CASSRTPGLDYEQYF
TGCGCCAGCAGCCGAACCCCGGGACTAGACTACGAGCAGTACTTC
>TRBV11-3|.|TRBJ2-5
CASSLAGVGETQYF
TGTGCCAGCAGCTTAGCAGGGGTAGGGGAGACCCAGTACTTC